This T cell receptor beta chain was captured in a study of cytotoxic CD8 clonotypes in ibrutinib-treated CLL. Looking at the study overall: Among patients, roughly 25 responded partially and 2 completely; around 14 then stayed remitted and roughly 12 progressed after median around 73 months. Overall study results and limits: Patients had baseline clonality above age-matched healthy donors, and this clonality moved with circulating CD8+ T-cell counts.

Comment on this clone: What it binds is not known.

Around 2 micrograms of genomic DNA from cryopreserved PBMCs went into TCR beta libraries. Repertoires were generated with immunoSEQ multiplex PCR, while TCRdb's copy carries only in-frame clones and drops some. Altogether tens of thousands of clones are present, approximately 87% being singletons, with the ten largest covering roughly 40%. The length of the CDR3 is 13 residues. The ends were cut back, 6 bases at V and 2 bases at J, with 8 bases in the middle. Germline V CDR1 and CDR2: MNHEY, SVGAGI. Sequences were derived from PBMCs, sampled after 24 months of ibrutinib treatment. The receptor comes from a human donor with chronic lymphocytic leukemia. This chain joins TRBV6-5 and TRBJ1-5, with a possible D match to TRBD1 (6 bases). The CDR3 DNA sequence: TGTGCCAGCAGGCCAGGGGGCAATCAGCCCCAGCATTTT. This sequence encodes CASRPGGNQPQHF.